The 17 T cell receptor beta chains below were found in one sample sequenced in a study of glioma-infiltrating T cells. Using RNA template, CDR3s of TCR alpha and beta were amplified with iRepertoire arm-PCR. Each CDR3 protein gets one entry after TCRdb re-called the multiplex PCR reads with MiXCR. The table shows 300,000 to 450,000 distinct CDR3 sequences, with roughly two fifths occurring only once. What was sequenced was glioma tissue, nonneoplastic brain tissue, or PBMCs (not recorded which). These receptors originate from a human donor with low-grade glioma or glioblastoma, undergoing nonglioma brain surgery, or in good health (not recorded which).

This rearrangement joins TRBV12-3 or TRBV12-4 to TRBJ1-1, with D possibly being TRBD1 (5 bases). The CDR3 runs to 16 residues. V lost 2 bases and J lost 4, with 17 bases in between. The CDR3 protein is CASSLLWGTYATEAFF. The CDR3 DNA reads TGTGCCAGCAGTTTACTATGGGGCACATACGCCACTGAAGCTTTCTTT.

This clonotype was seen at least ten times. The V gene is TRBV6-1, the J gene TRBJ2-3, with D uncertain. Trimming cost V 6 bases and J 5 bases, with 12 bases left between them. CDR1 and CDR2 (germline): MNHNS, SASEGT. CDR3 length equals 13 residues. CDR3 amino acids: CASSATQRDTQYF. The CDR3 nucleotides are TGTGCCAGCAGCGCAACACAGCGAGATACGCAGTATTTT.

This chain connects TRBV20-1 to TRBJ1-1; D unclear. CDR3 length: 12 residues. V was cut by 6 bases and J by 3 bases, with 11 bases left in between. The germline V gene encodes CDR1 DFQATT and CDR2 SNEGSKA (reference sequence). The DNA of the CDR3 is TGCAGTGCCCACGGACGTGACACTGAAGCTTTCTTT. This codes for CSAHGRDTEAFF.

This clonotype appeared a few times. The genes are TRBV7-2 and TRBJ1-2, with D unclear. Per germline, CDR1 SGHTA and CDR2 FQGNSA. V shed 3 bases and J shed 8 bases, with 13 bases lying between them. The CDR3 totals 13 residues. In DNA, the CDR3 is TGTGCCAGCAGCTTCAGGAGGGCGTACGGCTACACCTTC. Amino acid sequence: CASSFRRAYGYTF.

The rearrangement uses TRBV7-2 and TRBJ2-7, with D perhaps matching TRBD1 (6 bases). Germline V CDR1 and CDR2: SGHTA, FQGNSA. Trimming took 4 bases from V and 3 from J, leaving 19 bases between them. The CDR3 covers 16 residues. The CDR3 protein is CASSSSGVSSLYEQYF. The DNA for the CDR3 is TGTGCCAGCAGCTCCTCAGGGGTCTCGTCCCTCTACGAGCAGTACTTC.

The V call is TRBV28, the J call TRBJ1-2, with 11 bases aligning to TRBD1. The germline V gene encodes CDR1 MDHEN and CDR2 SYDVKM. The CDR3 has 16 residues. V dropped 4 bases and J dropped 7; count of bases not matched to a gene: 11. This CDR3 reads CASSSTPSGTGGGYTF. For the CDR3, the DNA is TGTGCCAGCAGTTCGACCCCCTCCGGGACAGGGGGTGGCTACACCTTC.

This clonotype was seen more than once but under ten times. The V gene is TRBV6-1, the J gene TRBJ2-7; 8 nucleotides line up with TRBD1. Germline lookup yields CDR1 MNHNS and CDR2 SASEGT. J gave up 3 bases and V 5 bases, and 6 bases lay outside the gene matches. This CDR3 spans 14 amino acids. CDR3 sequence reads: CASSPGQVIYEQYF. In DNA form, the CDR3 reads TGTGCCAGCAGTCCGGGACAGGTAATCTACGAGCAGTACTTC.

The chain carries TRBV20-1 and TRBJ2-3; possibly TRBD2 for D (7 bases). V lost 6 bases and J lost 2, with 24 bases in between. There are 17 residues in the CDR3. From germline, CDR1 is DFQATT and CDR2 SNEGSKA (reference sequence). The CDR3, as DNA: TGCAGTGCACTGGGGAGGGGGGCCGGTCGATTCACAGATACGCAGTATTTT. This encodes CSALGRGAGRFTDTQYF.

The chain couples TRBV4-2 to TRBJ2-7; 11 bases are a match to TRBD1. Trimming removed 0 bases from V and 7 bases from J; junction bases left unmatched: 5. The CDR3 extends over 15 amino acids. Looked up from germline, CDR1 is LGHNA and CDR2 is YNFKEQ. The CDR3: CASSQDGTGGIEQYF. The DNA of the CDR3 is TGTGCCAGCAGCCAAGACGGGACAGGGGGGATTGAGCAGTACTTC.

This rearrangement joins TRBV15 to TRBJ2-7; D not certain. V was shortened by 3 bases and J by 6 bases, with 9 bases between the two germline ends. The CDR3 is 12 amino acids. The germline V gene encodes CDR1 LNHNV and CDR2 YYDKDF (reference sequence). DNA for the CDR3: TGTGCCACCAGCAGTGACGACTGCGAGCAGTACTTC. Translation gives CATSSDDCEQYF. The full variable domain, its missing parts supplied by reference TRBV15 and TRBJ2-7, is DAMVIQNPRYQVTQFGKPVTLSCSQTLNHNVMYWYQQKSSQAPKLLFHYYDKDFNNEADTPDNFQSRRPNTSFCFLDIRSPGLGDTAMYLCATSSDDCEQYFGPGTRLTVT.

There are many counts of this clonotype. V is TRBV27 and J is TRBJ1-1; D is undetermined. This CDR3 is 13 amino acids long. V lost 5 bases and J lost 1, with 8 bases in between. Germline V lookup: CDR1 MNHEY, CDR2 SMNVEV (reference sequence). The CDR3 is CASSTTRNTEAFF. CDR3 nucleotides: TGTGCCAGCAGTACGACCAGGAACACTGAAGCTTTCTTT.

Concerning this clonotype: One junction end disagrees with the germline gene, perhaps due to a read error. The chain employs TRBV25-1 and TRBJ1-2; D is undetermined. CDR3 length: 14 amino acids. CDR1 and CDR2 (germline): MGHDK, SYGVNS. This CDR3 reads CASSDRGQVRGYSF. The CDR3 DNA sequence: TGTGCCAGCAGTGATCGAGGGCAGGTCCGCGGCTACAGCTTC.

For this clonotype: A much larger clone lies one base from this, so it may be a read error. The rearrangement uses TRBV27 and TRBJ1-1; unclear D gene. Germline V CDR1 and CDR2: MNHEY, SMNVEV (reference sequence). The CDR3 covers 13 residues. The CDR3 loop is CASRERVSTGAFF. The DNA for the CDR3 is TGTGCCAGCAGGGAAAGGGTGAGCACTGGAGCTTTCTTT.

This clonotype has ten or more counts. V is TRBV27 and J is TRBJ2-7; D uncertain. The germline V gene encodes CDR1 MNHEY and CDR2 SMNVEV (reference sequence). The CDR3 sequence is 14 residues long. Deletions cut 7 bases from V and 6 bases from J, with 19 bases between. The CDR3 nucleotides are TGTGCCAGCAAACGGACGCAGTCGGTCCGCGAGCAGTACTTC. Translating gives CASKRTQSVREQYF.

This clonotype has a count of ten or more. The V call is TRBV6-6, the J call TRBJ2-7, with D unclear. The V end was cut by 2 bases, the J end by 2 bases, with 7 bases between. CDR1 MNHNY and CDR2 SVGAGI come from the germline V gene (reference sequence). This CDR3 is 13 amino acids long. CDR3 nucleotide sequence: TGTGCCAGCAGTTACGACGTCACCTACGAGCAGTACTTC. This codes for CASSYDVTYEQYF.

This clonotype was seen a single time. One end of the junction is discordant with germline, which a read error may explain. The CDR3 coding sequence is TGTGCCGGCAGGTCCTGGACAGCCTACACCGGGGAGCTGTTTTTT. It codes for CAGRSWTAYTGELFF. The chain couples TRBV7-2 to TRBJ2-2, with TRBD1 as a possible D gene (6 bases). The CDR3 is 15 residues long. Germline V gives CDR1 SGHTA, CDR2 FQGNSA.

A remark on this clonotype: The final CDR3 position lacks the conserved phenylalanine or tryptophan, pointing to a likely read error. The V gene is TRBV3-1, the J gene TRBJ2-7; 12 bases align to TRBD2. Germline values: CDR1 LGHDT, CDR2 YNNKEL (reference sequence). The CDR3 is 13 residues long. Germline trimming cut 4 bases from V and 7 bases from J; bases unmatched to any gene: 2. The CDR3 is CASSLLAGGEQYS. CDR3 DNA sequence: TGTGCCAGCAGCCTCCTAGCGGGAGGGGAGCAGTACTCC.